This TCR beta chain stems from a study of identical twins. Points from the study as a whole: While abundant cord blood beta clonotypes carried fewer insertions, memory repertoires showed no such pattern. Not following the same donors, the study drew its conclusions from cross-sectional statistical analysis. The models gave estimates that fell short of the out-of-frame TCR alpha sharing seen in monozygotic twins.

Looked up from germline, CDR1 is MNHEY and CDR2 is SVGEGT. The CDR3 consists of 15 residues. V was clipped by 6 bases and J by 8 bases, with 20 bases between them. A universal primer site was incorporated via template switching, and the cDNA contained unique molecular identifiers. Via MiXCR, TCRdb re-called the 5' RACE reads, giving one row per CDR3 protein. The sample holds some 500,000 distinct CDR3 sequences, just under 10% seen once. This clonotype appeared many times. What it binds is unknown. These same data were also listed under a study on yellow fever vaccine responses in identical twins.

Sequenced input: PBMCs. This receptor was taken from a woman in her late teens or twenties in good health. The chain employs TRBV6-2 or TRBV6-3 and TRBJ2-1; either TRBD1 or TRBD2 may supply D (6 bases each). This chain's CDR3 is CASRAGDSVQHEQFF. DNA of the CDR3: TGTGCCAGCAGAGCAGGGGACTCAGTTCAGCATGAGCAGTTCTTC.